The TCR beta chain under discussion was sequenced for a study of blood T cell repertoires in COVID-19. Study information: Sources were T cells, B-cell-depleted T cells, or PBMCs; the material itself was cDNA or gDNA.

The CDR3 totals 16 residues. V shed 6 bases and J 3 bases; nucleotides not matched to a gene: 10. Germline V CDR1 and CDR2: MDHEN, SYDVKM. Authors' analysis steps: The authors estimated nucleated cell counts from reference gene primer amplification. This table comes from immunoSEQ multiplex PCR, and its TCRdb copy is limited to in-frame clones, with some not included. V and J calls and clone size are given by that table; D and trimming were obtained from the DNA. The sample gives approximately 130,000 clones, more than 70% of which show up once; less than 2% is in the top ten. The sample comprised peripheral blood. The gene calls are TRBV28 and TRBJ2-1, with TRBD1 identical over 8 bases. This sequence was found in a human donor in a cohort sampled during active COVID-19. The DNA of the CDR3 is TGTGCCAGCAGGCCAGAACAGGGGGAAGTCTACAATGAGCAGTTCTTC. Amino acids: CASRPEQGEVYNEQFF.